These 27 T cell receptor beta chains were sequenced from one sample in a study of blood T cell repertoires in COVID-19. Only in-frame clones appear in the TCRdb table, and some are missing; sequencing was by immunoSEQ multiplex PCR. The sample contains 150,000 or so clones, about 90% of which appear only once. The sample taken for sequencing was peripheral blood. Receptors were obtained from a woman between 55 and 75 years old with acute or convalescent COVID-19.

This CDR3 reads CASSRIGGRSGNTIYF. DNA of the CDR3: TGTGCCAGCAGCCGAATCGGGGGGCGGTCTGGAAACACCATATATTTT. The chain recombines TRBV7-9 with TRBJ1-3, with D maybe TRBD1 (6 bases). V was pared by 5 bases and J by 1 base, with 15 bases between. CDR1 and CDR2 from the germline V gene are SEHNR and FQNEAQ (reference sequence). The CDR3 spans 16 residues.

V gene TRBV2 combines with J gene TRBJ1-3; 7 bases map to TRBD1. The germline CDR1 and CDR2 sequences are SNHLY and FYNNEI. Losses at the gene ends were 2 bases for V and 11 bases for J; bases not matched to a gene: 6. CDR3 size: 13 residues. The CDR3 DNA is TGTGCCAGCAGTGAACAGGGGGTTAACTCCATATATTTT. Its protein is CASSEQGVNSIYF.

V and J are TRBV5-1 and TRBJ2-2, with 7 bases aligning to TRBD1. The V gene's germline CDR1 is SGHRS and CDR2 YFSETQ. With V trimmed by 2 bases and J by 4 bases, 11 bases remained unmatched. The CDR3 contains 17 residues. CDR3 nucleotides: TGCGCCAGCAGCTTCTCCCCGACAGGGATGAGCACCGGGGAGCTGTTTTTT. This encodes CASSFSPTGMSTGELFF.

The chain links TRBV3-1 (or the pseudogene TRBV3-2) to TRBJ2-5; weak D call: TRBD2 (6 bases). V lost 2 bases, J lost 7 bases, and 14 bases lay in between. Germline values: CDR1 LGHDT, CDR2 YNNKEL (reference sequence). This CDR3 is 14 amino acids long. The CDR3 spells CASSQNAGSRTQYF. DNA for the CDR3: TGTGCCAGCAGCCAAAACGCGGGGTCTAGGACCCAGTACTTC.

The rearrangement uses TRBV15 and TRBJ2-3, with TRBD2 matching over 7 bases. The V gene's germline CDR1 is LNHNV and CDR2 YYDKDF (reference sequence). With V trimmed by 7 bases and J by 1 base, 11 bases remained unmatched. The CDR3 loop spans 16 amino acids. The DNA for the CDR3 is TGTGCCACCACCAACCTAGCTCGGGGGGGCACAGATACGCAGTATTTT. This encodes CATTNLARGGTDTQYF.

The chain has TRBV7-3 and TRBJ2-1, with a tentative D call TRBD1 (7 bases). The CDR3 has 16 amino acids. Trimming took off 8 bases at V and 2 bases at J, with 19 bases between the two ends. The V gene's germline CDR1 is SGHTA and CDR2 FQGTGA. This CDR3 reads CASRRGGTEAYNEQFF. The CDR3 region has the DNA TGTGCCAGCCGCCGAGGGGGGACAGAAGCCTACAATGAGCAGTTCTTC.

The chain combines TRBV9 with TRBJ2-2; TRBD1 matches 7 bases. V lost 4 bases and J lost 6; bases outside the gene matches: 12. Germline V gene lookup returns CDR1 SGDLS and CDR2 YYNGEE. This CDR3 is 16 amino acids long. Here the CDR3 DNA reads TGTGCCAGCAGCTCATTACCCGGGACAGTCGCCGGGGAGCTGTTTTTT. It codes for CASSSLPGTVAGELFF. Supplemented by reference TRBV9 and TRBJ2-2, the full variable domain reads DSGVTQTPKHLITATGQRVTLRCSPRSGDLSVYWYQQSLDQGLQFLIQYYNGEERAKGNILERFSAQQFPDLHSELNLSSLELGDSALYFCASSSLPGTVAGELFFGEGSRLTVL.

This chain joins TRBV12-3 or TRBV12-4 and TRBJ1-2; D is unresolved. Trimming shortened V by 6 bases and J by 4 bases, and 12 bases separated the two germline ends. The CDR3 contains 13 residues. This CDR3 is CASRPTESYGYTF. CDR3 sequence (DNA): TGTGCCAGCAGACCTACAGAGAGCTATGGCTACACCTTC.

The CDR3 spells CASSLSVKPTGNTEAFF. The CDR3 DNA is TGTGCCAGCAGCTTGTCGGTGAAGCCGACAGGGAACACTGAAGCTTTCTTT. The chain couples TRBV7-9 to TRBJ1-1, with TRBD1 as a possible D gene (6 bases). Germline values: CDR1 SEHNR, CDR2 FQNEAQ (reference sequence). The germline V and J ends were trimmed by 3 bases and 1 base, with 18 bases remaining between them. This CDR3 is 17 amino acids long.

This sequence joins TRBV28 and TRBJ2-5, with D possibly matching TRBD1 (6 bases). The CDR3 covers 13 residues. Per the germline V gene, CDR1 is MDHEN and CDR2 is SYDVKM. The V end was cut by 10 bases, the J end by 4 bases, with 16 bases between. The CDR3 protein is CATTGTVLETQYF. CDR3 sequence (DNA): TGTGCCACTACAGGGACGGTCCTAGAGACCCAGTACTTC.

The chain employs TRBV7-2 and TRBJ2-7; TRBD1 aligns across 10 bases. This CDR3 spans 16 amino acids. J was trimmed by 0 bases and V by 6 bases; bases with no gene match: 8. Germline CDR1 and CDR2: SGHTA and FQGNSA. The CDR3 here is CASSPGDRGGSYEQYF. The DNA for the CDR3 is TGTGCCAGCAGTCCAGGGGACAGGGGAGGCTCCTACGAGCAGTACTTC.

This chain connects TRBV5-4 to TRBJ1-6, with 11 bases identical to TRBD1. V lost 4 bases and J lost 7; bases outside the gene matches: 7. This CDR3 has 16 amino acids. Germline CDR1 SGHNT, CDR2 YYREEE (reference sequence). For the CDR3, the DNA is TGTGCCAGCAGCCCAACGCGGGACAGGGGGAATTCACCCCTCCACTTT. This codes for CASSPTRDRGNSPLHF.

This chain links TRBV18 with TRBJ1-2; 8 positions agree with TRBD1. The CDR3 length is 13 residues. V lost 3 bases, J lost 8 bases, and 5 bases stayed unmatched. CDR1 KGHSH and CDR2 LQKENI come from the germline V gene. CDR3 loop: CASSPSTGEGYTF. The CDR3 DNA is TGTGCCAGCTCACCTTCGACAGGGGAAGGCTACACCTTC.

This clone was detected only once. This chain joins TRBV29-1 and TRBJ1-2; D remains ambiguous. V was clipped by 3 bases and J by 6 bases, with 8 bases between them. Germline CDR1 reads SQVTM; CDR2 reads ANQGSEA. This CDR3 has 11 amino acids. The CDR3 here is CSVEVTDGYTF. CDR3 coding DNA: TGCAGCGTTGAGGTCACAGATGGCTACACCTTC.

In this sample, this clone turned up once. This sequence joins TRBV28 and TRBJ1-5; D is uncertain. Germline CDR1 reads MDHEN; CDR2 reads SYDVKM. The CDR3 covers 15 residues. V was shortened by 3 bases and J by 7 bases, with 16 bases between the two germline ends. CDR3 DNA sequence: TGTGCCAGCAGTTTTGGCAGAGGTCCGGTCCAGCCCCAGCATTTT. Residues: CASSFGRGPVQPQHF.

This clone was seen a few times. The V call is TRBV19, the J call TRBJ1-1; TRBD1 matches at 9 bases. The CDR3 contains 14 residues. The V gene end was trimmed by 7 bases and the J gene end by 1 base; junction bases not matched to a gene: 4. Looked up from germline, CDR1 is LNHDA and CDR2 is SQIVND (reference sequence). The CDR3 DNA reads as TGTGCCAGTACCCCGGGACAGGGGAACACTGAAGCTTTCTTT. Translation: CASTPGQGNTEAFF.

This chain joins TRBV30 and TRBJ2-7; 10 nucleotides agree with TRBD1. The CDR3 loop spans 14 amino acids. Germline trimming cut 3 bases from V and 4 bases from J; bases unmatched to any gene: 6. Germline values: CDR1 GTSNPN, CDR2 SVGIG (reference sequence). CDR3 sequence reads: CAWSGDRGFYEQYF. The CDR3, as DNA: TGTGCCTGGAGCGGGGACAGGGGTTTTTACGAGCAGTACTTC.

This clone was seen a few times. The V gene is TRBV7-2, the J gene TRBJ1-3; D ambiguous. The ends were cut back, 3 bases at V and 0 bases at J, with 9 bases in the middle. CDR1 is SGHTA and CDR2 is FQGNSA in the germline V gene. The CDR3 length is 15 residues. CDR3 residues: CASSFITNSGNTIYF. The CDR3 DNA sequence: TGTGCCAGCAGCTTCATCACTAACTCTGGAAACACCATATATTTT.

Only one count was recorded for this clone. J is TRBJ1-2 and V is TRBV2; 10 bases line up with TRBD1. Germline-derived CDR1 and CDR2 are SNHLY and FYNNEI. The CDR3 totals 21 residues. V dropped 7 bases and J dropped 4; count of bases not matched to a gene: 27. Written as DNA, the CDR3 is TGTGCCAGCAAAGGAGGCCGGGACAGGGTGATGATCGGACAGGGGGGCTATGGCTACACCTTC. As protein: CASKGGRDRVMIGQGGYGYTF. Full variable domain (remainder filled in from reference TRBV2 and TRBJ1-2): EPEVTQTPSHQVTQMGQEVILRCVPISNHLYFYWYRQILGQKVEFLVSFYNNEISEKSEIFDDQFSVERPDGSNFTLKIRSTKLEDSAMYFCASKGGRDRVMIGQGGYGYTFGSGTRLTVV.

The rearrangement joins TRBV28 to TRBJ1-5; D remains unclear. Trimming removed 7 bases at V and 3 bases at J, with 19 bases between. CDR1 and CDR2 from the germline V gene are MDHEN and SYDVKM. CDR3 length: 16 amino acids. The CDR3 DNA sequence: TGTGCCAGCACATTCCGGGCCCGGAGGAACAATCAGCCCCAGCATTTT. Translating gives CASTFRARRNNQPQHF.

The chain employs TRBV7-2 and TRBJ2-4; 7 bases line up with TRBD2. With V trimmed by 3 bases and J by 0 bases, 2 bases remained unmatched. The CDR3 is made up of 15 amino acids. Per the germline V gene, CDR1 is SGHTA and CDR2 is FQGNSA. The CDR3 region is CASSLSGVAKNIQYF. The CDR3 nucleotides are TGTGCCAGCAGCTTGAGCGGGGTAGCCAAAAACATTCAGTACTTC.

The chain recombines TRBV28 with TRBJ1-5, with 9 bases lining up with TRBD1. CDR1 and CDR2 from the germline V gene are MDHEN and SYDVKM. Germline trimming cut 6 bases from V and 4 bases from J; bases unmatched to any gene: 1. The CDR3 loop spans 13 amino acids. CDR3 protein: CASRGTGNQPQHF. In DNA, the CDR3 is TGTGCCAGCAGAGGGACAGGGAATCAGCCCCAGCATTTT.

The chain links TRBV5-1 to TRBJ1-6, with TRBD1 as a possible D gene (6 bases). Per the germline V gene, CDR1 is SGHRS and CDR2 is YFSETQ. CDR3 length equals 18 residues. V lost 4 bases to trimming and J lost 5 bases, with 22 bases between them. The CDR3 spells CASSLVPPGQSNNSPLHF. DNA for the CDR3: TGCGCCAGCAGCCTCGTCCCTCCAGGACAGAGTAATAATTCACCCCTCCACTTT.

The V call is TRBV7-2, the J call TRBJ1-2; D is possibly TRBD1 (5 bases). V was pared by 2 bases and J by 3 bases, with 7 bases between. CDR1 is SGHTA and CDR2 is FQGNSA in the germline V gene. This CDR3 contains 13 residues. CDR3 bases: TGTGCCAGCAGCTTACAGGGCGACTATGGCTACACCTTC. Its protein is CASSLQGDYGYTF.

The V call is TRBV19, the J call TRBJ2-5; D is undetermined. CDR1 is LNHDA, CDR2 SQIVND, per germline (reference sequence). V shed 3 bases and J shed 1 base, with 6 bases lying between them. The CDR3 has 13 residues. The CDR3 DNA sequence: TGTGCCAGTAGTATGACGGGCCAAGAGACCCAGTACTTC. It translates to CASSMTGQETQYF. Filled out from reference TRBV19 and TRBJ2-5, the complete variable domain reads DGGITQSPKYLFRKEGQNVTLSCEQNLNHDAMYWYRQDPGQGLRLIYYSQIVNDFQKGDIAEGYSVSREKKESFPLTVTSAQKNPTAFYLCASSMTGQETQYFGPGTRLLVL.

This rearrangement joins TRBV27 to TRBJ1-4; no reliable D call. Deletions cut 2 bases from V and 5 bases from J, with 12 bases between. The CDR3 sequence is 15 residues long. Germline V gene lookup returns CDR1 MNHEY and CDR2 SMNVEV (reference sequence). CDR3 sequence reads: CASSLRGRGNEKLFF. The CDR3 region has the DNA TGTGCCAGCAGTTTAAGAGGTCGGGGAAATGAAAAACTGTTTTTT.

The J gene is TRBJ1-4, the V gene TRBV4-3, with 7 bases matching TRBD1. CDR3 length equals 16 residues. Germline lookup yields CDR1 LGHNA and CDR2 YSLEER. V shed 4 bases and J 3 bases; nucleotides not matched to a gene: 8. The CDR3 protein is CASSPRAGTANEKLFF. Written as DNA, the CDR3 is TGCGCCAGCAGCCCCCGTGCCGGGACAGCTAATGAAAAACTGTTTTTT.